Presented here are 12 T cell receptor beta chains from one specimen sequenced in a study of shared clonotypes between healthy human individuals. CD45RO-negative, CCR7-selected cells formed the naive CD8 fraction, which excluded terminally differentiated effector memory CD45RA+ cells. Clones were read by immunoSEQ multiplex PCR, and TCRdb kept only the in-frame ones, dropping some. The repertoire holds about 750,000 clones, with around 93% as singletons. Sequences were obtained from naive CD8+ T cells sorted from blood. The receptor source for this set is a man aged 25 to 45 in good health.

The chain has TRBV28 and TRBJ1-2; D gene unclear. V lost 2 bases to trimming and J lost 5 bases, with 6 bases between them. Germline assignment: CDR1 MDHEN and CDR2 SYDVKM. The CDR3 covers 12 residues. CDR3 sequence reads: CASSLRSYGYTF. DNA for the CDR3: TGTGCCAGCAGTTTAAGGAGTTATGGCTACACCTTC.

The chain uses TRBV18 and TRBJ2-7, with 8 bases matching TRBD1. Losses at the gene ends were 6 bases for V and 2 bases for J; bases not matched to a gene: 9. Germline V gene data show CDR1 as KGHSH and CDR2 as LQKENI. The CDR3 runs to 15 residues. DNA for the CDR3: TGTGCCAGCTCTTCCTCGGGACAGGCCCCCTACGAGCAGTACTTC. Protein sequence: CASSSSGQAPYEQYF.

This chain joins TRBV27 and TRBJ2-2; 11 positions agree with TRBD2. The CDR3 length is 16 residues. Germline CDR1 and CDR2: MNHEY and SMNVEV (reference sequence). Trimming removed 4 bases from V and 6 bases from J; junction bases left unmatched: 7. For the CDR3, the DNA is TGTGCCAGCAGTTCCGCCACTAGCGGGAGCTCCGGGGAGCTGTTTTTT. Residues: CASSSATSGSSGELFF.

The chain combines TRBV27 with TRBJ2-7, with 10 bases that match TRBD2. Germline V gives CDR1 MNHEY, CDR2 SMNVEV (reference sequence). The V segment lost 6 bases and the J segment 5 bases; nucleotides outside the gene matches: 7. The CDR3 is 14 residues long. Here the CDR3 reads CASRLLAGDDEQYF. In DNA form, the CDR3 reads TGTGCCAGCAGACTTCTAGCGGGAGACGACGAGCAGTACTTC.

The chain joins TRBV4-1 to TRBJ1-1; no firm D call. This CDR3 contains 15 residues. Germline assignment: CDR1 MGHRA and CDR2 YSYEKL. The V end lost 3 bases, the J end lost 5 bases, and 16 bases lay between the germline ends. The DNA for the CDR3 is TGCGCCAGCAGCCACCGATCGGAGGGATGGACTGAAGCTTTCTTT. Amino acid sequence: CASSHRSEGWTEAFF.

The table lists this clone with a count of one. The gene calls are TRBV4-1 and TRBJ1-2; the D is unclear. Germline V CDR1 and CDR2: MGHRA, YSYEKL. Trimming shortened V by 0 bases and J by 7 bases, and 9 bases separated the two germline ends. CDR3 size: 13 residues. The DNA for the CDR3 is TGCGCCAGCAGCCAAGACTCGGGATTTGGCTACACCTTC. Protein sequence: CASSQDSGFGYTF.

CDR3 bases: TGTGCCAGCAGCCCCACAACTCAGGGGCCACAAGAGACCCAGTACTTC. Residues: CASSPTTQGPQETQYF. The chain recombines TRBV11-2 with TRBJ2-5, with D perhaps matching TRBD1 (6 bases). Germline values: CDR1 SGHAT, CDR2 FQNNGV. The ends were cut back, 5 bases at V and 2 bases at J, with 18 bases in the middle. This CDR3 is built from 16 residues.

The chain has TRBV29-1 and TRBJ2-1; D gene unclear. Trimming removed 4 bases from V and 5 bases from J, with 6 bases in between. The CDR3 loop spans 11 amino acids. CDR1 and CDR2 from the germline V gene are SQVTM and ANQGSEA. The CDR3 DNA sequence: TGCAGCGTTGGCTTTAACAATGAGCAGTTCTTC. As protein: CSVGFNNEQFF.

The chain uses TRBV9 and TRBJ1-1; 10 nucleotides line up with TRBD1. Germline-derived CDR1 and CDR2 are SGDLS and YYNGEE. The CDR3 totals 20 residues. Trimming cost V 3 bases and J 0 bases; bases outside gene matches: 17. The CDR3 DNA reads TGTGCCAGCAGCGCAAACCTAAAGTCCGGGACAGGGGTCATGAACACTGAAGCTTTCTTT. Translating it yields CASSANLKSGTGVMNTEAFF.

This rearrangement joins TRBV21-1 to TRBJ2-2; no DNA check was done on the table's D call, TRBD1. TRBV21-1 has pseudogene status. CDR3 length equals 15 residues. The CDR3 loop reads CASSEQGMDTGELFF. CDR3 coding DNA: TGTGCCAGCAGCGAACAGGGGATGGACACCGGGGAGCTGTTTTTT.

The chain employs TRBV11-2 and TRBJ1-2, with 7 bases aligning to TRBD1. This CDR3 spans 18 amino acids. V trimming: 1 base; J trimming: 4 bases; junction bases outside the gene matches: 15. The germline gives CDR1 SGHAT, CDR2 FQNNGV. The DNA for the CDR3 is TGTGCCAGCAGCTTAGTCAACCCGTCGACAGGGCTAAGCTATGGCTACACCTTC. Translating it yields CASSLVNPSTGLSYGYTF.

V is TRBV7-9 and J is TRBJ1-1, with a tentative D call TRBD1 (5 bases). Germline CDR1 and CDR2: SEHNR and FQNEAQ (reference sequence). Trimming cost V 5 bases and J 1 base, with 17 bases left between them. The CDR3 length is 16 residues. The CDR3 protein is CASSQGRSRENTEAFF. CDR3 nucleotide sequence: TGTGCCAGCAGCCAGGGAAGGTCCAGGGAGAACACTGAAGCTTTCTTT.